The present TCR beta chain was sequenced within a study of blood T cell repertoires in COVID-19. Across the whole study: Researchers got acute and convalescent COVID-19 samples from the United States, Italy and Spain. In each case, the material was cDNA or gDNA derived from T cells, B-cell-depleted T cells, or PBMCs.

The protocol was immunoSEQ multiplex PCR, while the TCRdb copy is restricted to in-frame clones and leaves out a portion. Of over 200,000 clones in the sample, 84% are singletons; the top ten hold roughly 1.8%. V gave up 6 bases and J gave up 1 base, with 19 bases separating them. This CDR3 spans 16 amino acids. Per germline, CDR1 SQVTM and CDR2 ANQGSEA. The sequenced sample consisted of PBMCs or T cells enriched from blood (not recorded which). This sequence joins TRBV29-1 and TRBJ2-1, with D perhaps matching TRBD2 (6 bases). This receptor was obtained from a man aged 55 to 69 who had recovered from COVID-19. The CDR3 coding sequence is TGCAGCGTCACAACCGGTGGGGGGTCTTCCTACAATGAGCAGTTCTTC. Translation gives CSVTTGGGSSYNEQFF.